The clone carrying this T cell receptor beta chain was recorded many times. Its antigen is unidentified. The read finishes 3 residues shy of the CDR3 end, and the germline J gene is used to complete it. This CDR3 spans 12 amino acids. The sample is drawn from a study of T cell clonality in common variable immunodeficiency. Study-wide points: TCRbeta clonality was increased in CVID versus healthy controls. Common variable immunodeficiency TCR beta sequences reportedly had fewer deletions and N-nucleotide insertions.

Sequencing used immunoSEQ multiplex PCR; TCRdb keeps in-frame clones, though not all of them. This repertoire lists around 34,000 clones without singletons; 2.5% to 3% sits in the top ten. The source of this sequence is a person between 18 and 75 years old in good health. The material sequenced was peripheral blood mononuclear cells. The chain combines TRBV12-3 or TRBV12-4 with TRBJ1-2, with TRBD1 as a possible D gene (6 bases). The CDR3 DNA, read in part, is TGTGCCAGCAGAGGACAGTTACAAGGC. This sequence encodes CASRGQLQG. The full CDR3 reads CASRGQLQGYTF.